The next 17 T cell receptor beta chains were all read from a single sample in a study of control samples from healthy donors and cancer patients. Sequencing was performed with immunoSEQ multiplex PCR; in TCRdb, only in-frame clones are kept and a portion is missing. The data contain around 41,000 clones, around 83% of them singletons. The specimen was PBMCs. All receptors come from a woman aged 60-70 years with lung cancer.

The chain uses TRBV23-1 and TRBJ1-1, with no clear D. TRBV23-1 is filed as an ORF, its function uncertain. The CDR3 length is 15 residues. V dropped 4 bases and J dropped 3 bases, with 15 bases sitting between them. The CDR3 DNA reads as TGCGCCAGCAGTCGGAGGTCCACCCCGGACACTGAAGCTTTCTTT. As protein: CASSRRSTPDTEAFF.

The chain combines TRBV5-6 with TRBJ2-5, with D unresolved. From germline, CDR1 is SGHDT and CDR2 YYEEEE. The V gene lost 1 base and the J gene lost 2 bases, with 6 bases spanning the gap. This CDR3 is built from 13 residues. The CDR3, as DNA: TGTGCCAGCAGCTTGCCAGGACAAGAGACCCAGTACTTC. It codes for CASSLPGQETQYF.

This chain links TRBV7-2 with TRBJ2-7, with D uncertain. There are 14 residues in the CDR3. Germline V gives CDR1 SGHTA, CDR2 FQGNSA. Trimming took 1 base from V and 2 from J, leaving 9 bases between them. The CDR3 bases are TGTGCCAGCAGCTTAGATGGCCGGGCCTACGAGCAGTACTTC. Amino acid sequence: CASSLDGRAYEQYF.

The chain uses TRBV9 and TRBJ2-7; TRBD1 is a possible D gene (6 bases). CDR3 length equals 15 residues. The ends were cut back, 0 bases at V and 3 bases at J, with 13 bases in the middle. Germline lookup yields CDR1 SGDLS and CDR2 YYNGEE. The chain's CDR3 is CASSVASTGLYEQYF. The CDR3 DNA is TGTGCCAGCAGCGTAGCGTCGACAGGCCTCTACGAGCAGTACTTC.

V is TRBV14 and J is TRBJ1-3; D gene uncertain. CDR3 length: 16 residues. The germline CDR1 and CDR2 sequences are SGHDN and FVKESK. V lost 4 bases and J 0 bases, leaving 13 bases between the germline ends. CDR3 DNA: TGTGCCAGCAGCCTAGTTGGCGGCTTCTCTGGAAACACCATATATTTT. Translation gives CASSLVGGFSGNTIYF.

This clone was seen just once. The V and J genes are TRBV15 and TRBJ2-3; perhaps TRBD2 as D (6 bases). The CDR3 extends over 15 amino acids. V shed 3 bases and J shed 7 bases, with 17 bases lying between them. Germline-derived CDR1 and CDR2 are LNHNV and YYDKDF (reference sequence). CDR3 DNA: TGTGCCACCAGCAGCCGGCGGGGCCCGACTTATACGCAGTATTTT. Translated: CATSSRRGPTYTQYF.

The J gene is TRBJ1-1, the V gene TRBV6-2 or TRBV6-3; a weak D match, TRBD1 (5 bases). The CDR3 has 14 amino acids. Germline lookup yields CDR1 MNHEY and CDR2 SVGEGT. Trimming took 5 bases from V and 2 from J, leaving 12 bases between them. This CDR3 is CASSRQTPNTEAFF. The CDR3 nucleotides are TGTGCCAGCAGTCGACAGACCCCAAACACTGAAGCTTTCTTT.

This rearrangement joins TRBV7-9 to TRBJ2-5; a possible D gene is TRBD2 (6 bases). In germline, CDR1 is SEHNR, CDR2 FQNEAQ (reference sequence). Trimming took 1 base from V and 1 from J, leaving 7 bases between them. The length of the CDR3 is 14 residues. The CDR3 nucleotides are TGTGCCAGCAGCTTAGTGGGACTCCAAGAGACCCAGTACTTC. Translated, it gives CASSLVGLQETQYF.

The chain has TRBV6-5 and TRBJ1-6; D gene ambiguous. Trimming pared 11 bases from V and 2 bases from J, leaving 7 bases between. The germline gives CDR1 MNHEY, CDR2 SVGAGI. The CDR3 is 12 residues long. CDR3: CASAPYNSPLHF. CDR3 DNA sequence: TGTGCCTCGGCCCCCTATAATTCACCCCTCCACTTT.

The V gene is TRBV5-1, the J gene TRBJ1-3; TRBD1 might be the D (5 bases). The CDR3 runs 17 residues. Germline assignment: CDR1 SGHRS and CDR2 YFSETQ. The V end was cut by 4 bases, the J end by 0 bases, with 17 bases between. The CDR3 region is CASSRTWGESSGNTIYF. The CDR3, as DNA: TGCGCCAGCAGCAGGACATGGGGGGAGAGCTCTGGAAACACCATATATTTT.

This clone has a single count. The chain links TRBV27 to TRBJ1-5; possible D gene TRBD1, 6 bases. This CDR3 is built from 14 residues. Trimming left V 6 bases short and J 7 bases short, with 16 bases between. The germline V gene encodes CDR1 MNHEY and CDR2 SMNVEV (reference sequence). This chain's CDR3 is CASSLGGAEQPQHF. CDR3 in DNA: TGTGCCAGCAGCCTAGGGGGGGCGGAACAGCCCCAGCATTTT.

The V call is TRBV7-8, the J call TRBJ1-1; 8 nucleotides line up with TRBD1. This CDR3 spans 17 amino acids. CDR1 and CDR2 (germline): SGHVS, FQNEAQ. V lost 5 bases and J lost 0; bases outside the gene matches: 11. DNA for the CDR3: TGTGCCAGCAGCCCGACACAGGGGGTTACCATGAACACTGAAGCTTTCTTT. It specifies CASSPTQGVTMNTEAFF.

V usage is TRBV30 and J usage is TRBJ2-1; no clear D. The CDR3 spans 13 residues. Germline-derived CDR1 and CDR2 are GTSNPN and SVGIG (reference sequence). Trimming removed 2 bases from V and 8 bases from J, with 13 bases in between. CDR3 residues: CAWSSSIGDEQFF. In DNA form, the CDR3 reads TGTGCCTGGAGTTCTTCCATAGGCGATGAGCAGTTCTTC.

On this clone itself: An end of the junction differs from the germline gene, which may be a read error. At the DNA level, this CDR3 is encoded by other sequences in the same sample as well. The V and J genes are TRBV4-2 and TRBJ1-2, with 11 bases identical to TRBD1. The CDR3 consists of 17 residues. Germline CDR1 is LGHNA and CDR2 is YNFKEQ. The CDR3 DNA reads as TGTGCCAGCAGTCAAGCGGCCGGGACAGGGGGGTACTATGGCTACACCTTC. Amino acid sequence: CASSQAAGTGGYYGYTF.

The chain couples TRBV18 to TRBJ2-7; 7 bases are a match to TRBD1. This CDR3 has 14 amino acids. Germline trimming cut 5 bases from V and 4 bases from J; bases unmatched to any gene: 8. CDR1 and CDR2 (germline): KGHSH, LQKENI. In nucleotides, the CDR3 is TGTGCCAGCTCAACCCGGGACAGACTATACGAGCAGTACTTC. As protein: CASSTRDRLYEQYF.

This rearrangement joins TRBV19 to TRBJ1-1; D is unclear. Looked up from germline, CDR1 is LNHDA and CDR2 is SQIVND (reference sequence). The germline V and J ends were trimmed by 3 bases and 1 base, with 6 bases remaining between them. There are 13 residues in the CDR3. The chain's CDR3 is CASSMRENTEAFF. Here the CDR3 DNA reads TGTGCCAGTAGTATGCGAGAGAACACTGAAGCTTTCTTT.

The rearrangement uses TRBV5-1 and TRBJ2-1; D is perhaps TRBD2 (6 bases). V gave up 4 bases and J gave up 5 bases, with 22 bases separating them. CDR3 size: 17 residues. Per germline, CDR1 SGHRS and CDR2 YFSETQ. The CDR3 region is CASSPGTEGQFHNEQFF. Here the CDR3 DNA reads TGCGCCAGCAGCCCGGGGACTGAGGGCCAATTCCACAATGAGCAGTTCTTC. Full variable domain (remainder filled in from reference TRBV5-1 and TRBJ2-1): KAGVTQTPRYLIKTRGQQVTLSCSPISGHRSVSWYQQTPGQGLQFLFEYFSETQRNKGNFPGRFSGRQFSNSRSEMNVSTLELGDSALYLCASSPGTEGQFHNEQFFGPGTRLTVL.